The next 8 T cell receptor beta chains were all read from a single sample in a study of blood T cell repertoires in COVID-19. Assay used: immunoSEQ multiplex PCR; TCRdb lists only in-frame clones, some missing. The table lists approximately 330,000 clones, roughly 86% of them singletons. The sample taken for sequencing was PBMCs or T cells enriched from blood (not recorded which). The receptors were gathered from a young woman who had recovered from COVID-19.

V is TRBV18 and J is TRBJ1-6; D not resolved. Germline values: CDR1 KGHSH, CDR2 LQKENI. V lost 5 bases and J 7 bases, leaving 9 bases between the germline ends. The CDR3 contains 13 residues. The CDR3 spells CASSGQFNSPLHF. The CDR3 DNA is TGTGCCAGCTCAGGGCAGTTCAATTCACCCCTCCACTTT.

This rearrangement joins TRBV2 to TRBJ2-5; unclear D gene. This CDR3 has 12 residues. Germline V gene lookup returns CDR1 SNHLY and CDR2 FYNNEI. V shed 3 bases and J shed 2 bases, with 4 bases lying between them. The CDR3 sequence is CASSDLQETQYF. The CDR3 DNA reads TGTGCCAGCAGTGACTTACAAGAGACCCAGTACTTC.

There are a few counts of this clone. V and J are TRBV29-1 and TRBJ2-7, with 8 positions matching TRBD2. V lost 4 bases and J lost 6; bases outside the gene matches: 2. Per the germline V gene, CDR1 is SQVTM and CDR2 is ANQGSEA. This CDR3 region has 11 residues. CDR3 bases: TGCAGCGTTGTCAGCGGGAGCGAGCAGTACTTC. Amino acid sequence: CSVVSGSEQYF.

The V and J genes are TRBV7-2 and TRBJ1-1; D perhaps matches TRBD1 (5 bases). Trimming took off 1 base at V and 4 bases at J, with 25 bases between the two ends. The CDR3 sequence is 19 residues long. Germline CDR1 and CDR2: SGHTA and FQGNSA. The CDR3 bases are TGTGCCAGCAGCTTAGATAGCGGCTCAGGGATACGGTGGGGCACTGAAGCTTTCTTT. Protein product: CASSLDSGSGIRWGTEAFF.

Remarks on this clone: Other DNA sequences in this specimen translate into the identical CDR3. V usage is TRBV5-1 and J usage is TRBJ1-1; 9 bases agree with TRBD1. This CDR3 comprises 14 residues. V gave up 0 bases and J gave up 5 bases; unmatched junction bases: 2. The V gene's germline CDR1 is SGHRS and CDR2 YFSETQ. CDR3 amino acids: CASSLGQGETEAFF. The CDR3 nucleotides are TGCGCCAGCAGCTTGGGACAGGGGGAAACTGAAGCTTTCTTT.

This clone was recorded once. The gene calls are TRBV6-5 and TRBJ2-1, with D possibly being TRBD2 (5 bases). Germline V gene lookup returns CDR1 MNHEY and CDR2 SVGAGI. There are 13 residues in the CDR3. V lost 6 bases, J lost 6 bases, and 12 bases lay in between. The CDR3 sequence is CASRPPGSNEQFF. CDR3 sequence (DNA): TGTGCCAGCAGACCCCCGGGGTCCAATGAGCAGTTCTTC.

V usage is TRBV18 and J usage is TRBJ2-5; TRBD2 matches 9 bases. J gave up 6 bases and V 1 base, and 6 bases lay outside the gene matches. Germline V gene lookup returns CDR1 KGHSH and CDR2 LQKENI. The CDR3 has 15 amino acids. The CDR3 DNA is TGTGCCAGCTCACCACTGGCGGGAGGGCCACAGACCCAGTACTTC. Translated, it gives CASSPLAGGPQTQYF. The full variable domain, in which reference TRBV18 and TRBJ2-5 provide the parts outside the CDR3, is NAGVMQNPRHLVRRRGQEARLRCSPMKGHSHVYWYRQLPEEGLKFMVYLQKENIIDESGMPKERFSAEFPKEGPSILRIQQVVRGDSAAYFCASSPLAGGPQTQYFGPGTRLLVL.

This sequence joins TRBV5-1 and TRBJ1-2; D gene ambiguous. The CDR3 length is 16 residues. Germline assignment: CDR1 SGHRS and CDR2 YFSETQ. V lost 0 bases and J lost 3, with 15 bases in between. The CDR3 protein is CASSLVSAPRDYGYTF. CDR3 nucleotide sequence: TGCGCCAGCAGCTTGGTATCCGCTCCGAGGGACTATGGCTACACCTTC.